Following are 17 T cell receptor beta chains from one sample sequenced in a study of cytomegalovirus exposure and HLA in healthy donors. The PCR ran on 60 Vbeta and 13 Jbeta primers. Libraries were prepared by immunoSEQ multiplex PCR; TCRdb keeps only in-frame clonotypes and omits some of them. This table holds 120,000 or so clones, around three quarters found once. The source material was PBMCs. These receptors were obtained from a man between 35 and 55 years old in good health and CMV-seronegative.

This rearrangement joins TRBV28 to TRBJ1-1; 8 bases align to TRBD1. The germline V gene encodes CDR1 MDHEN and CDR2 SYDVKM. This CDR3 region has 14 residues. V was pared by 7 bases and J by 4 bases, with 8 bases of the junction left unmatched. The DNA for the CDR3 is TGTGCCAGCACCACCTTGACAGGGGTCACTGAAGCTTTCTTT. Encoded protein: CASTTLTGVTEAFF.

V gene TRBV18 combines with J gene TRBJ2-7; 7 bases match TRBD1. With 3 bases clipped from V and 3 bases from J, the junction kept 5 bases outside the gene matches. This CDR3 has 14 amino acids. In germline, CDR1 is KGHSH, CDR2 LQKENI. In DNA form, the CDR3 reads TGTGCCAGCTCACCGATCCGGGACAGCTACGAGCAGTACTTC. Translating it yields CASSPIRDSYEQYF.

This sequence joins TRBV7-3 and TRBJ2-3, with 7 nucleotides matching TRBD1. The CDR3 runs 15 residues. Losses at the gene ends were 3 bases for V and 3 bases for J; bases not matched to a gene: 6. From germline, CDR1 is SGHTA and CDR2 FQGTGA. CDR3 DNA sequence: TGTGCCAGCAGCTTTGCTAGGGGGCCGACAGATACGCAGTATTTT. This gives the protein CASSFARGPTDTQYF.

The chain joins TRBV19 to TRBJ2-5; 8 positions match TRBD1. CDR1 and CDR2 (germline): LNHDA, SQIVND (reference sequence). The CDR3 contains 16 residues. Trimming cost V 3 bases and J 6 bases; bases outside gene matches: 12. CDR3 in amino acids: CASSIAGAGGLKTQYF. Here the CDR3 DNA reads TGTGCCAGTAGTATTGCCGGGGCAGGGGGCTTAAAGACCCAGTACTTC.

The CDR3 is CASSQRDRAYEQYF. In DNA, the CDR3 is TGTGCCAGCAGCCAAAGGGACAGGGCCTACGAGCAGTACTTC. The chain is built from TRBV4-2 and TRBJ2-7; 9 nucleotides match TRBD1. The germline V gene has CDR1 LGHNA and CDR2 YNFKEQ. The CDR3 length is 14 residues. V shed 2 bases and J 2 bases; nucleotides not matched to a gene: 1.

This clone was observed a single time. The chain links TRBV5-1 to TRBJ2-5; 14 bases agree with TRBD2. Germline trimming cut 1 base from V and 2 bases from J; bases unmatched to any gene: 4. The CDR3 extends over 17 amino acids. From germline, CDR1 is SGHRS and CDR2 YFSETQ. CDR3 DNA sequence: TGCGCCAGCAGCTTGTCTGGGACTAGCGGGGGACAAGAGACCCAGTACTTC. It codes for CASSLSGTSGGQETQYF.

The rearrangement links TRBV6-6 to TRBJ1-2; D uncertain. Germline loops: CDR1 MNHNY, CDR2 SVGAGI (reference sequence). There are 12 residues in the CDR3. V lost 2 bases, J lost 2 bases, and 3 bases lay in between. CDR3 sequence reads: CASSYTNYGYTF. CDR3 bases: TGTGCCAGCAGTTACACAAACTATGGCTACACCTTC.

The gene calls are TRBV19 and TRBJ2-7, with 9 bases aligning to TRBD1. This CDR3 has 15 residues. Germline V CDR1 and CDR2: LNHDA, SQIVND (reference sequence). The V gene end was trimmed by 5 bases and the J gene end by 2 bases; junction bases not matched to a gene: 7. CDR3 in amino acids: CASSSGQGIAYEQYF. Here the CDR3 DNA reads TGTGCCAGTAGTTCCGGACAGGGGATAGCCTACGAGCAGTACTTC.

V gene TRBV28 combines with J gene TRBJ1-4; 9 bases are a match to TRBD1. Germline-derived CDR1 and CDR2 are MDHEN and SYDVKM. V shed 8 bases and J 6 bases; nucleotides not matched to a gene: 4. The CDR3 is 13 residues long. DNA of the CDR3: TGTGCCAGCGGGGACAGGGTCTATGAAAAACTGTTTTTT. As protein: CASGDRVYEKLFF. Combining the CDR3 with reference TRBV28 and TRBJ1-4 gives the whole variable domain DVKVTQSSRYLVKRTGEKVFLECVQDMDHENMFWYRQDPGLGLRLIYFSYDVKMKEKGDIPEGYSVSREKKERFSLILESASTNQTSMYLCASGDRVYEKLFFGSGTQLSVL.

The CDR3 loop reads CASSKGQISNYGYTF. CDR3 DNA sequence: TGTGCCAGCAGTAAGGGACAGATTAGTAACTATGGCTACACCTTC. The genes are TRBV6-6 and TRBJ1-2, with 7 bases identical to TRBD1. Germline loops: CDR1 MNHNY, CDR2 SVGAGI (reference sequence). With 5 bases clipped from V and 1 base from J, the junction kept 7 bases outside the gene matches. This CDR3 comprises 15 residues.

This clone was observed a single time. The chain is built from TRBV18 and TRBJ2-1; TRBD2 aligns across 10 bases. Germline lookup yields CDR1 KGHSH and CDR2 LQKENI. The CDR3 runs to 18 residues. V dropped 3 bases and J dropped 0; count of bases not matched to a gene: 8. The CDR3 DNA sequence: TGTGCCAGCTCACCGGGACTAGCGTTTCGGAGCTCCTACAATGAGCAGTTCTTC. Translating it yields CASSPGLAFRSSYNEQFF.

This clone was recorded a few times. V gene TRBV10-1 combines with J gene TRBJ2-3; no reliable D call. This CDR3 is 13 amino acids long. V shed 3 bases and J shed 3 bases, with 7 bases lying between them. Looked up from germline, CDR1 is WNHNN and CDR2 is SYGVQD (reference sequence). This CDR3 reads CASSEQITDTQYF. CDR3 nucleotides: TGCGCCAGCAGTGAACAGATAACAGATACGCAGTATTTT.

The chain links TRBV5-1 to TRBJ1-4; maybe TRBD1 (6 bases). The CDR3 extends over 14 amino acids. The germline V gene encodes CDR1 SGHRS and CDR2 YFSETQ. V shed 1 base and J shed 4 bases, with 8 bases lying between them. The CDR3 loop reads CASSLWGRNEKLFF. Here the CDR3 DNA reads TGCGCCAGCAGCTTGTGGGGGCGTAATGAAAAACTGTTTTTT.

The V gene is TRBV18, the J gene TRBJ1-1; 7 bases map to TRBD1. This CDR3 has 14 residues. J lost 2 bases, V lost 6 bases, and 6 bases had no gene match. Germline V lookup: CDR1 KGHSH, CDR2 LQKENI. For the CDR3, the DNA is TGTGCCAGCTCTCGACAGGGATTAAACACTGAAGCTTTCTTT. As protein: CASSRQGLNTEAFF.

This chain connects TRBV23-1 to TRBJ1-5, with D perhaps matching TRBD1 (5 bases). TRBV23-1 is placed among ORFs of uncertain function. With 0 bases removed from V and 8 bases from J, the gap between germline ends came to 17 bases. The CDR3 runs 16 residues. CDR3 residues: CASSQSWGSAGEPQHF. CDR3 DNA sequence: TGCGCCAGCAGTCAATCGTGGGGCAGCGCGGGGGAGCCCCAGCATTTT.

V is TRBV6-6 and J is TRBJ1-3, with D uncertain. Trimming shortened V by 0 bases and J by 0 bases, and 3 bases separated the two germline ends. Per the germline V gene, CDR1 is MNHNY and CDR2 is SVGAGI (reference sequence). The CDR3 length is 14 residues. CDR3 sequence: CASSYSYSGNTIYF. The CDR3 DNA reads TGTGCCAGCAGTTACTCTTACTCTGGAAACACCATATATTTT.

This clone was recorded a few times. The chain uses TRBV6-4 and TRBJ2-1, with 10 bases matching TRBD2. V lost 0 bases and J lost 4; bases outside the gene matches: 0. The CDR3 contains 15 residues. The germline V gene encodes CDR1 MRHNA and CDR2 SNTAGT. Here the CDR3 reads CASSDSLAGYNEQFF. In DNA form, the CDR3 reads TGTGCCAGCAGTGACTCACTAGCGGGGTACAATGAGCAGTTCTTC.